The present T cell receptor (beta chain) was sequenced within a study of cytomegalovirus exposure and HLA in healthy donors. To note about this clone: The antigen is unknown.

Both 60 Vbeta primers and 13 Jbeta primers went into the PCR. Sequenced by immunoSEQ multiplex PCR; TCRdb stores in-frame clones only, minus some. The sample records around 90,000 clones, 79% being singletons. Study-wide points: When analyzed later, the rates of TCR association showed variation by HLA locus, with DRB1 the most and HLA-C the fewest. CMV serostatus was the only recorded immune exposure for donors. Earlier analysis looked at TCR beta V segments, and most were productive about 90% or about 30% of the time.

The TCR was taken from a male donor in good health and CMV-seropositive. Sequenced input: PBMCs.

DNA of the CDR3: TGTGCCAGCAGCTTAGAGCACCAGCCCCAGCATTTT. As protein: CASSLEHQPQHF. The chain employs TRBV7-9 and TRBJ1-5; D remains ambiguous. This CDR3 comprises 12 residues. V dropped 1 base and J dropped 7 bases, with 5 bases sitting between them. The germline V gene has CDR1 SEHNR and CDR2 FQNEAQ (reference sequence).